This TCR beta chain was found in a study of shared clonotypes between healthy human individuals. Study-wide findings and caveats: Naive subsets typically showed greater estimated richness than memory subsets.

The CDR3 extends over 16 amino acids. V shed 2 bases and J 5 bases; nucleotides not matched to a gene: 11. Germline values: CDR1 LNHDA, CDR2 SQIVND (reference sequence). Genomic DNA belonging to each subset was distributed in equal measure over several immunoSEQ plates. Authors' processing steps: ImmunoSEQ junction-only sequences lacked quality scores, so their filtering differed. Profiling relied on immunoSEQ multiplex PCR, and the TCRdb table lists in-frame clones only, not all of them. The V and J calls and clone size are taken from that table; D and trimming were inferred from the DNA. The sample includes 800,000 to 950,000 clones, 96% seen only once; the top ten take roughly 0.23%. Naivety among CD8 cells was defined by CD45RO negativity and positive CCR7 selection, thereby excluding terminally differentiated effector memory CD45RA+ cells. For this clone: Its antigen is unidentified.

The chain combines TRBV19 with TRBJ1-2; 7 positions agree with TRBD1. The sample taken for sequencing was naive CD8+ T cells sorted from blood. This receptor was obtained from a man aged 25 to 40 in good health. The CDR3 protein is CASSITGTATMYGYTF. The CDR3 DNA sequence: TGTGCCAGTAGTATAACCGGGACAGCAACAATGTATGGCTACACCTTC.